Following are 3 T cell receptor beta chains from one sample sequenced in a study of cytomegalovirus exposure and HLA in healthy donors. Amplification used 60 Vbeta primers and 13 Jbeta primers. Only in-frame clones appear in the TCRdb table, and some are missing; sequencing was by immunoSEQ multiplex PCR. The sample has roughly 70,000 clones, 75% seen once. The sequencing input was PBMCs. Source of these receptors: a man between 65 and 85 years old in good health and CMV-seronegative.

The V call is TRBV10-2, the J call TRBJ1-5; D is perhaps TRBD1 (5 bases). Germline V gene sequence: CDR1 WSHSY, CDR2 SAAADI. The germline V and J ends were trimmed by 3 bases and 3 bases, with 12 bases remaining between them. The CDR3 sequence is 15 residues long. For the CDR3, the DNA is TGCGCCAGCAGTGAATCGGACACAAACAATCAGCCCCAGCATTTT. Encoded protein: CASSESDTNNQPQHF.

Only a few counts were recorded for this clone. This chain uses TRBV11-2 with TRBJ1-1; 7 bases are shared with TRBD1. From germline, CDR1 is SGHAT and CDR2 FQNNGV. V lost 3 bases and J lost 5; bases outside the gene matches: 6. CDR3 length: 14 amino acids. In DNA, the CDR3 is TGTGCCAGCAGCTTCGAACCGGGACAGACTGAAGCTTTCTTT. Its protein is CASSFEPGQTEAFF. The variable domain in full, with the rest retrieved from reference TRBV11-2 and TRBJ1-1, is EAGVAQSPRYKIIEKRQSVAFWCNPISGHATLYWYQQILGQGPKLLIQFQNNGVVDDSQLPKDRFSAERLKGVDSTLKIQPAKLEDSAVYLCASSFEPGQTEAFFGQGTRLTVV.

The rearrangement joins TRBV7-2 to TRBJ1-3; D is ambiguous. With 0 bases removed from V and 4 bases from J, the gap between germline ends came to 4 bases. The CDR3 length is 13 residues. Germline loops: CDR1 SGHTA, CDR2 FQGNSA. The DNA of the CDR3 is TGTGCCAGCAGCTTAGCTAAAGGAAACACCATATATTTT. Residues: CASSLAKGNTIYF.